This record covers a single T cell receptor (beta chain). No base-level quality is on record; no much larger clone is a single base apart. Library method: the immunoSEQ multiplex PCR assay. For most patients, genomic DNA was isolated using the Qiagen DNeasy Blood and Tissue Kit and was shipped frozen to Adaptive Biotechnologies for TCR sequencing. Adaptive Biotechnologies carried out high-throughput TCR-beta CDR3 sequencing of genomic DNA for most patients. In the authors' own workflow: Adaptive's ImmunoSEQ software supplied the TCR sequencing data for 15 to 20 patients, while MiXCR and VDJtools were used to process a few other patients. To correct CD4 versus CD8 sorting errors, any sequence found in both subsets at a frequency ratio below 5:1 was removed. CDR3 nucleotide sequences shared by donor and recipient were removed because the origin of these sequences could not be assigned. Alloreactive clones required at least 2-fold expansion over unstimulated cells and minimum CFSE-low frequency of 0.002% (template counts) or 0.001% (read counts). A clone was considered mappable if detected in the sequenced pre-transplant spleen, lymph node, or MLR CFSE-low populations of the donor or recipient. The cumulative frequency of alloreactive clones was calculated as a percentage of all sequences, weighted by copy number. The table was pulled from immuneACCESS by TCRdb, which kept in-frame rearrangements only. Such tables lose some clones; where checked, under half of the loss comes from unresolved V genes, and the rest has no known cause. V and J calls and clone size are as listed in that table; D and trimming were resolved from the DNA. The sample yields approximately 5,100 clones; 27% were counted once. The ten largest clones capture approximately 26% of the sample.

These data come from a study of graft-versus-host responses after intestinal transplantation (dated by TCRdb to the early 2020s). For context, the study as a whole: The transplants that recipients received were multivisceral, liver-intestinal, or isolated intestinal. Every recipient was given anti-thymocyte globulin induction, followed by 3 to 4 years of maintenance tacrolimus and steroids. Graft-versus-host and host-versus-graft alloreactive T cell clones were tracked in the graft, circulation and bone marrow after intestinal transplantation using bulk TCR-beta CDR3 sequencing. Alloreactive clones were identified by sequencing pre-transplant mixed lymphocyte reaction products and comparing these products with unstimulated pre-transplant donor and recipient T cells. The cohort enrolled about two dozen intestinal transplant recipients including one retransplant, and 3 patients lacking pretransplant specimens were excluded. A peak of at least 4% donor T cells among recipient peripheral blood mononuclear cells was the definition used for donor T cell macrochimerism. Instead of going to the commercial service, samples from a few later patients were sequenced in-house on an Illumina MiSeq and processed with MiXCR. The paper as a whole reports these results and caveats: Early after transplant, peak levels of circulating GvH clones were associated with declines in HvG clones. The relatively low number and heterogeneity of intestinal transplant patients limited the conclusions. GvH clones were found in recipient bone marrow, and some of the GvH clones appeared earlier in ileal mucosa or blood, which is consistent with an intestinal mucosal origin. In patients with donor T cell macrochimerism, the allografts had high GvH to HvG T cell clonal ratios.

Relative to germline, V is missing 2 bases and J is missing 6 bases, with 2 bases of the junction outside any gene match. In the germline V gene, CDR1 corresponds to MDHEN and CDR2 to SYDVKM. The CDR3 covers 14 residues, taking in both the cysteine and the phenylalanine. The only DNA kept is the CDR3, 42 bases in frame from the first base. The time point tag for this specimen amounts to: cells obtained before transplantation from donor or recipient. In the mixed lymphocyte reactions, approximately 200,000 CFSE-labeled pre-transplant responders were plated with approximately 200,000 irradiated violet-dye-labeled stimulators and cultured for approximately six days. Proliferating CD3+CD4+CFSE-low and CD3+CD8+CFSE-low responder cells were FACS-sorted on a BD Influx sorter after the mixed lymphocyte reaction.

Specimen: alloreactive CD8+ T cells from a mixed lymphocyte reaction culture, collected before transplantation. What the cell subset or site label conveys for this sample: CFSE-low proliferating T cells sorted from roughly six-day pre-transplant mixed lymphocyte reaction (GvH or HvG direction). The sequence was collected from a human patient who was an organ donor for intestinal transplantation. The rearrangement combines TRBV28 with TRBJ2-1; 9 nucleotides in the junction match TRBD1. CDR3 reads: CASSLVGQGNEQFF. The sequenced DNA: TGTGCCAGCAGTTTAGTGGGACAGGGCAATGAGCAGTTCTTC.